The TCR beta chain under discussion was sequenced for a study of CD8 T cells in ankylosing spondylitis. Notes on the study in general: Within peripheral blood, clones linked to disease were CD8+ and relatively rare. What seemed typical of ankylosing spondylitis blood was a TCR beta motif built from about 8 highly homologous variants. Researchers reportedly found disease-linked clones significantly enriched in matched ankylosing spondylitis synovial fluid.

A quantitative 5'-RACE method, one with molecular barcodes, was used to make TCR beta libraries. Using its own MiXCR run on the 5' RACE reads, TCRdb lists one record per CDR3 protein. The sample yields 150,000 to 250,000 distinct CDR3 sequences, about 13% seen once. A note on this clonotype: Its antigen is not identified.

The length of the CDR3 is 15 residues. Germline V gene sequence: CDR1 SNHLY, CDR2 FYNNEI. Trimming took 6 bases from V and 7 from J, leaving 22 bases between them. V and J are TRBV2 and TRBJ2-7, with D maybe TRBD1 (6 bases). This sequence originates from a male donor with ankylosing spondylitis or in good health (not recorded which). Sequencing was done on a sample of blood, either unsorted or a sorted T cell fraction (not recorded which). CDR3 protein: CASRDSGSLWGEQYF. The CDR3 DNA reads as TGTGCCAGCAGGGACAGCGGATCCCTCTGGGGGGAGCAGTACTTC.